This entry is about one T cell receptor beta chain. The sample comes from a study of cytomegalovirus exposure and HLA in healthy donors. Trimming stripped 0 bases from V and 6 bases from J, with 6 bases between. The CDR3 runs to 12 residues. Germline V gene data show CDR1 as SGHRS and CDR2 as YFSETQ. PCR amplification relied on 60 Vbeta primers (plus 13 Jbeta primers). Libraries were prepared by immunoSEQ multiplex PCR; TCRdb keeps only in-frame clonotypes and omits some of them. The profile covers 25,000 to 35,000 clones, with roughly 69% appearing a single time and roughly 20% taken by the ten largest.

The chain combines TRBV5-1 with TRBJ1-1; D is uncertain. This TCR came from a man aged 50-59 years in good health and CMV-seropositive. The sample was PBMCs. CDR3 nucleotide sequence: TGCGCCAGCAGCTTGGATTCGGCTGAAGCTTTCTTT. Translating it yields CASSLDSAEAFF.